These 8 T cell receptor beta chains share one sample of origin, sequenced in a study of blood T cell repertoires in COVID-19. Using immunoSEQ multiplex PCR, the repertoire was profiled, and TCRdb retains in-frame clones only, with some absent. This table has roughly 380,000 clones, more than 70% appearing once. Sequencing used PBMCs or T cells enriched from blood (not recorded which). The receptor source for this set is a young man who had recovered from COVID-19.

The V and J genes are TRBV6-2 or TRBV6-3 and TRBJ1-4; 11 nucleotides line up with TRBD1. The CDR3 sequence is 15 residues long. V was pared by 2 bases and J by 5 bases, with 1 base of the junction left unmatched. Germline V lookup: CDR1 MNHEY, CDR2 SVGEGT. Here the CDR3 DNA reads TGTGCCAGCAGTTACGGGACAGGGGGAAATGAAAAACTGTTTTTT. Its protein is CASSYGTGGNEKLFF.

The chain links TRBV5-1 to TRBJ1-1, with 7 bases identical to TRBD1. The CDR3 consists of 17 residues. CDR1 is SGHRS and CDR2 is YFSETQ in the germline V gene. J gave up 1 base and V 3 bases, and 12 bases lay outside the gene matches. The CDR3 reads CASSSPGQITPNTEAFF. In nucleotides, the CDR3 is TGCGCCAGCAGCTCACCGGGACAGATCACCCCGAACACTGAAGCTTTCTTT.

The chain carries TRBV7-2 and TRBJ2-7; TRBD2 matches at 7 bases. This CDR3 is 12 amino acids long. V gave up 8 bases and J gave up 6 bases; unmatched junction bases: 7. CDR1 and CDR2 (germline): SGHTA, FQGNSA. In DNA, the CDR3 is TGTGCCAGCGGGGGGGGATTTCGCGAGCAGTACTTC. Translation gives CASGGGFREQYF.

V usage is TRBV12-3 or TRBV12-4 and J usage is TRBJ2-7; 8 bases agree with TRBD1. With 3 bases clipped from V and 7 bases from J, the junction kept 2 bases outside the gene matches. The CDR3 loop spans 12 amino acids. The chain's CDR3 is CASSFTGGEQYF. CDR3 bases: TGTGCCAGCAGTTTTACAGGGGGGGAGCAGTACTTC.

The gene calls are TRBV18 and TRBJ2-6; D not resolved. The CDR3 contains 15 residues. V lost 2 bases to trimming and J lost 1 base, with 6 bases between them. Germline V gene data show CDR1 as KGHSH and CDR2 as LQKENI. The CDR3 spells CASSPVSSGANVLTF. Here the CDR3 DNA reads TGTGCCAGCTCACCAGTTTCGTCTGGGGCCAACGTCCTGACTTTC.

Only one count was recorded for this clone. CDR3 region: CASSPLGQLSGNTIYF. The CDR3 nucleotides are TGTGCCAGCTCACCACTGGGCCAGCTCTCTGGAAACACCATATATTTT. The chain joins TRBV18 to TRBJ1-3; D gene uncertain. V dropped 1 base and J dropped 0 bases, with 10 bases sitting between them. This CDR3 has 16 amino acids. Looked up from germline, CDR1 is KGHSH and CDR2 is LQKENI.

The J gene is TRBJ1-2, the V gene TRBV19; 8 bases match TRBD1. This CDR3 is built from 13 residues. Germline CDR1 reads LNHDA; CDR2 reads SQIVND (reference sequence). Trimming took 3 bases from V and 3 from J; bases not matched to a gene: 0. The CDR3 reads CASSMDRDYGYTF. In nucleotides, the CDR3 is TGTGCCAGTAGTATGGACAGGGACTATGGCTACACCTTC.

The chain joins TRBV7-2 to TRBJ2-1; 7 bases fit TRBD1. Trimming cost V 5 bases and J 7 bases; bases outside gene matches: 11. Germline CDR1 is SGHTA and CDR2 is FQGNSA. The CDR3 spans 15 residues. CDR3: CASSTVGQVKNEQFF. The CDR3 DNA follows: TGTGCCAGCAGCACCGTCGGACAGGTTAAGAATGAGCAGTTCTTC.